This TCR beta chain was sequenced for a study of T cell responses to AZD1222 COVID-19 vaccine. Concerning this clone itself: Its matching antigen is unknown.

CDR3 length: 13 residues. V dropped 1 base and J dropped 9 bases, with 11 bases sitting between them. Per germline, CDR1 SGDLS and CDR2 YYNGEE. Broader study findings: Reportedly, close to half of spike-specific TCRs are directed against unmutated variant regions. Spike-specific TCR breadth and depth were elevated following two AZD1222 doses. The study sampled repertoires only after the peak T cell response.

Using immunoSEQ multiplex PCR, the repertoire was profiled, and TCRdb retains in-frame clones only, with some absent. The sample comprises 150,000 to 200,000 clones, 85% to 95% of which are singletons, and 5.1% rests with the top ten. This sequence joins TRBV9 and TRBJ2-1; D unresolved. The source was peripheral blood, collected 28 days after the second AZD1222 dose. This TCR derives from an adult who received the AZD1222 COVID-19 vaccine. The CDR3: CASSVPYYGEQFF. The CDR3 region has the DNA TGTGCCAGCAGCGTACCCTACTACGGTGAGCAGTTCTTC.